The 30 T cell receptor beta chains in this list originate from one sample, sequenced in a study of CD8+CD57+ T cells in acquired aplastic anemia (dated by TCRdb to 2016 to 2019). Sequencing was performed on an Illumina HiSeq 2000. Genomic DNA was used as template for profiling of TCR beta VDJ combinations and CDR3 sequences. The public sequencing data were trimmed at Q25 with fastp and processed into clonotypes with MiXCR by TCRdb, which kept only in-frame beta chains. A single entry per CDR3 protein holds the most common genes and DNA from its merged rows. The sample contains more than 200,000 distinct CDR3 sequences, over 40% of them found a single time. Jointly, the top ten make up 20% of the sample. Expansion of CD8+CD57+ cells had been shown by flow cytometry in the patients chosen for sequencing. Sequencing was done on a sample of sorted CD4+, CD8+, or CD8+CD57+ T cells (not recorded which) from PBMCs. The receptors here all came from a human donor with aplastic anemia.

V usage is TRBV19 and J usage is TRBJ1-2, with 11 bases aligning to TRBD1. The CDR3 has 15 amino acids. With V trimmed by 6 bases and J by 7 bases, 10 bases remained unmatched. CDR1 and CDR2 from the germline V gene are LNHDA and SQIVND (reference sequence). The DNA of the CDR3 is TGTGCCAGTAGCCTCGGACAGGGGGCGCGGGTTGGCTACACCTTC. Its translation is CASSLGQGARVGYTF.

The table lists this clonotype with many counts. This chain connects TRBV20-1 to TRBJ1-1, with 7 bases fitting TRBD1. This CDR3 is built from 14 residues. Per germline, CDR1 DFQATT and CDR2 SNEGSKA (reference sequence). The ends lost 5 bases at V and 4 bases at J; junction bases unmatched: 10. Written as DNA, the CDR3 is TGCAGTGCTGGACGGACAGGACGCGGCACTGAAGCTTTCTTT. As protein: CSAGRTGRGTEAFF.

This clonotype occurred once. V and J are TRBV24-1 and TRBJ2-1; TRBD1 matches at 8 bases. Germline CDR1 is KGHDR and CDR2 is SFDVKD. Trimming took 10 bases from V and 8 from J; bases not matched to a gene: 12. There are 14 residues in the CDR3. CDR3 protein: CATPTGTGLDEQFF. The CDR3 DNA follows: TGTGCCACTCCAACCGGGACAGGCCTCGATGAGCAGTTCTTC.

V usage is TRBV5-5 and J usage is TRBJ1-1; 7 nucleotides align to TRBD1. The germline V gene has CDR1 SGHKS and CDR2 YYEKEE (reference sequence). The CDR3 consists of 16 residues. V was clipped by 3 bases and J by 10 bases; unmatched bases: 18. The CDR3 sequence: CASSSLASTGSMVAFF. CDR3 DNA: TGTGCCAGCAGCTCCCTTGCCTCGACAGGGTCCATGGTAGCTTTCTTT. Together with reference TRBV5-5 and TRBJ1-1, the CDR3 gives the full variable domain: DAGVTQSPTHLIKTRGQQVTLRCSPISGHKSVSWYQQVLGQGPQFIFQYYEKEERGRGNFPDRFSARQFPNYSSELNVNALLLGDSALYLCASSSLASTGSMVAFFGQGTRLTVV.

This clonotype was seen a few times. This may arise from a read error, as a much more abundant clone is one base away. CDR3: CASSPGRANNSPLHF. CDR3 DNA sequence: TGTGCCAGCAGTCCCGGCAGGGCCAATAATTCACCCCTCCACTTT. The chain has TRBV6-1 and TRBJ1-6; perhaps TRBD1 as D (5 bases). Germline loops: CDR1 MNHNS, CDR2 SASEGT. V was clipped by 5 bases and J by 5 bases, with 13 bases between them. CDR3 length: 15 residues.

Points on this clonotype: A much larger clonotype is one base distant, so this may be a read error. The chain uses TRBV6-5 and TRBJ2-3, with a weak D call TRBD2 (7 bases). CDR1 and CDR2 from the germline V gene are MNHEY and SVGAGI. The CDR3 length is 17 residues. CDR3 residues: CASSYSKWGGRRDTPYF. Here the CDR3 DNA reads TGTGCCAGCAGTTACTCGAAGTGGGGGGGGCGAAGAGATACGCCGTATTTT.

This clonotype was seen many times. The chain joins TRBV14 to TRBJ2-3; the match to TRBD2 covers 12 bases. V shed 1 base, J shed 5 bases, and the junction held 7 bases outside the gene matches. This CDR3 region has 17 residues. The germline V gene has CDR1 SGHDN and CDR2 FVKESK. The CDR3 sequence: CASSQGLAGGPIDTQYF. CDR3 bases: TGTGCCAGCAGCCAAGGCCTAGCGGGGGGGCCAATAGATACGCAGTATTTT.

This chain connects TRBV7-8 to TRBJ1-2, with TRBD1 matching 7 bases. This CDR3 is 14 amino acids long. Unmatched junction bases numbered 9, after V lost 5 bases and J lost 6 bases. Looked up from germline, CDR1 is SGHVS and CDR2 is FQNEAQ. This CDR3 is CASSRTQGGDGYTF. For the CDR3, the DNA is TGTGCCAGCAGCCGAACGCAGGGGGGCGATGGCTACACCTTC. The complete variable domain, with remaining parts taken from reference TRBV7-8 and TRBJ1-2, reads GAGVSQSPRYKVAKRGQDVALRCDPISGHVSLFWYQQALGQGPEFLTYFQNEAQLDKSGLPSDRFFAERPEGSVSTLKIQRTQQEDSAVYLCASSRTQGGDGYTFGSGTRLTVV.

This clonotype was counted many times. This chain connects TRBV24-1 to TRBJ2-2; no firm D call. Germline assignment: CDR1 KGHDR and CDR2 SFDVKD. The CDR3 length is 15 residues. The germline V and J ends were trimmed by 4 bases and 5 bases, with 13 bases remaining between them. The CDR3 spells CATSDPGSTTGELFF. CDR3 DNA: TGTGCCACCAGTGACCCCGGGTCGACAACCGGGGAGCTGTTTTTT.

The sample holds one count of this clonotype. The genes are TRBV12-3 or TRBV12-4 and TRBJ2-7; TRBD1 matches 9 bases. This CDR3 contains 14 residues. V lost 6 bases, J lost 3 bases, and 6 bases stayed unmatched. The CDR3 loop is CASSPMGQGYEQYF. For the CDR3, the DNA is TGTGCCAGCAGCCCTATGGGACAGGGCTACGAGCAGTACTTC.

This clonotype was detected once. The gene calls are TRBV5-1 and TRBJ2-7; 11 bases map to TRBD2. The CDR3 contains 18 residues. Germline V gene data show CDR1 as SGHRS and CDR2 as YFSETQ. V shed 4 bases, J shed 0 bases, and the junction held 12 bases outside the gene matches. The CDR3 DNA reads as TGCGCCAGCAGCACCGAGGTTAGCGGGAGGGAGAGCTCCTACGAGCAGTACTTC. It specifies CASSTEVSGRESSYEQYF.

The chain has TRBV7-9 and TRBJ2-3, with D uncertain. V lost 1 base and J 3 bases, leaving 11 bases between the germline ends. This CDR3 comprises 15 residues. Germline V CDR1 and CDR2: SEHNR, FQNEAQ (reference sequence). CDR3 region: CASSLDLGRTDTQYF. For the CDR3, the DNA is TGTGCCAGCAGCTTAGATCTGGGAAGGACAGATACGCAGTATTTT.

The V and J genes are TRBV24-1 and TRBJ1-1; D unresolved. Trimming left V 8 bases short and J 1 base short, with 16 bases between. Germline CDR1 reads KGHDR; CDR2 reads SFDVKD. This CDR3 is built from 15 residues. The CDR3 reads CATKATGSQNTEAFF. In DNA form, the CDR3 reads TGTGCCACCAAGGCAACGGGAAGCCAGAACACTGAAGCTTTCTTT.

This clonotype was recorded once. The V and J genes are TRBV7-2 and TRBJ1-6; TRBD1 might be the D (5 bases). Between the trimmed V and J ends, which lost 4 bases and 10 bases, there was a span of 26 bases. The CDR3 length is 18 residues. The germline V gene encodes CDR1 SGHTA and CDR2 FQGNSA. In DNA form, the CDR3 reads TGTGCCAGCAGCTCCCCCTTGGGTGGCGGGGGATGGGGATCACCCCTCCACTTT. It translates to CASSSPLGGGGWGSPLHF.

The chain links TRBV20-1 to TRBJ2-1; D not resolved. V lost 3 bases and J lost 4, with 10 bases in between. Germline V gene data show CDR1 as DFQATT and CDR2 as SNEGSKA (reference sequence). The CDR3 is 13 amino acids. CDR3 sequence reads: CSASWSSYNEQFF. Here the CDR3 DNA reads TGCAGTGCTAGTTGGTCTTCTTACAATGAGCAGTTCTTC.

The CDR3 DNA follows: TGTGCCAGCAGCCAACCGGGACAGTTCGACGAGCAGTACTTC. This sequence encodes CASSQPGQFDEQYF. The V call is TRBV7-9, the J call TRBJ2-7; TRBD1 aligns across 7 bases. This CDR3 is 14 amino acids long. Germline trimming cut 5 bases from V and 5 bases from J; bases unmatched to any gene: 9. CDR1 and CDR2 from the germline V gene are SEHNR and FQNEAQ (reference sequence). The full variable domain, in which reference TRBV7-9 and TRBJ2-7 provide the parts outside the CDR3, is DTGVSQNPRHKITKRGQNVTFRCDPISEHNRLYWYRQTLGQGPEFLTYFQNEAQLEKSRLLSDRFSAERPKGSFSTLEIQRTEQGDSAMYLCASSQPGQFDEQYFGPGTRLTVT.

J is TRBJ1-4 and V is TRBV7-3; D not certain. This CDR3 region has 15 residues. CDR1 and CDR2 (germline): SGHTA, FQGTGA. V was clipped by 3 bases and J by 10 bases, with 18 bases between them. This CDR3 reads CASSFTSWYGRKLFF. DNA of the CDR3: TGTGCCAGCAGCTTTACTTCCTGGTACGGACGAAAACTGTTTTTT.

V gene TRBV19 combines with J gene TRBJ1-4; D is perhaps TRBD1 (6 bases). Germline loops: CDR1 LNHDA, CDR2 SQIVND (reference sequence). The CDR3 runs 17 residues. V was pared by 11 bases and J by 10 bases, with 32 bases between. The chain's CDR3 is CAWSVLRGKGRDGKLFF. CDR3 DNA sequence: TGTGCCTGGAGTGTCCTCAGGGGTAAAGGACGGGACGGAAAACTGTTTTTT. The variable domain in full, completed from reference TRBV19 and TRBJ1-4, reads DGGITQSPKYLFRKEGQNVTLSCEQNLNHDAMYWYRQDPGQGLRLIYYSQIVNDFQKGDIAEGYSVSREKKESFPLTVTSAQKNPTAFYLCAWSVLRGKGRDGKLFFGSGTQLSVL.

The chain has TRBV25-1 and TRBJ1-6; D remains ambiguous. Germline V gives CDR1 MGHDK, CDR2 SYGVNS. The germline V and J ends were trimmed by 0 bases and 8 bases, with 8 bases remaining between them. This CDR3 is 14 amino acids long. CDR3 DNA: TGTGCCAGCAGTGAATATCGGTCAGATTCACCCCTCCACTTT. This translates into CASSEYRSDSPLHF.

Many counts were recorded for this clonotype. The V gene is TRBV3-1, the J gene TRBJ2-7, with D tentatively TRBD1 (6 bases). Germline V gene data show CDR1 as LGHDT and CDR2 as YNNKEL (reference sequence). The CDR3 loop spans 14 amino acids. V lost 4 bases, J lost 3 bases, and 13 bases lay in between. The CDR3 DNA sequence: TGTGCCAGCAGCCGAGGACAGTTGAGCTACGAGCAGTACTTC. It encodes CASSRGQLSYEQYF.

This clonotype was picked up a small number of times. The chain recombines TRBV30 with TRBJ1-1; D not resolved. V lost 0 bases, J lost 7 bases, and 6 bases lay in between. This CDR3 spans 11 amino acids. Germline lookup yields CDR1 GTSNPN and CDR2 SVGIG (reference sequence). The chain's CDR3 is CAWSVLDEAFF. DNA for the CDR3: TGTGCCTGGAGTGTACTTGATGAAGCTTTCTTT.

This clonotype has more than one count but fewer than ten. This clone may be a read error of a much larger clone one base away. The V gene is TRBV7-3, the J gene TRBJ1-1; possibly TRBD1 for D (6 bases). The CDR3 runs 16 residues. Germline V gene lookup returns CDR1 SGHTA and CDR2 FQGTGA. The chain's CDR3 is CASGLGGGWGFTEAFF. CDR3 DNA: TGTGCCAGCGGCTTAGGGGGGGGGTGGGGCTTCACTGAAGCTTTCTTT.

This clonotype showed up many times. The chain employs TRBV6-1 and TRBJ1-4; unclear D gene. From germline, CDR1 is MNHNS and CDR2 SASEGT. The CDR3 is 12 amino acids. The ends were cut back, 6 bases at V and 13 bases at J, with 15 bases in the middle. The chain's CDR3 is CASSLVAKGLFF. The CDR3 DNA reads TGTGCCAGCAGCTTGGTGGCCAAGGGACTGTTTTTT.

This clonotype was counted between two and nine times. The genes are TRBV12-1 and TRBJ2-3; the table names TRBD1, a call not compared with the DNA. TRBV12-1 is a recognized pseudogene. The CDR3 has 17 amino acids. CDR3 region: CASSFGARTGREDTQYF. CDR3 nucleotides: TGTGCCAGCAGCTTTGGTGCACGGACAGGAAGGGAAGATACGCAGTATTTT.

The DNA of the CDR3 is TGTGCCTGGTCAACGGCAAGGGGGCGCTTTGAAAAACTGTTTTTT. Amino acids: CAWSTARGRFEKLFF. The V call is TRBV30, the J call TRBJ1-4; 7 bases line up with TRBD1. J was trimmed by 7 bases and V by 5 bases; bases with no gene match: 13. CDR1 GTSNPN and CDR2 SVGIG come from the germline V gene (reference sequence). The CDR3 covers 15 residues.

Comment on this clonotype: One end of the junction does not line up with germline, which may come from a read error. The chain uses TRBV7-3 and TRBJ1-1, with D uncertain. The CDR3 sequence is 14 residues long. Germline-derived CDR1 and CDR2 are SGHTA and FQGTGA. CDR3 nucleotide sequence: TGCGCCAGCAGCTTGGTTGGGCCAAACACTGAAGCTTTCTTT. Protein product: CASSLVGPNTEAFF.

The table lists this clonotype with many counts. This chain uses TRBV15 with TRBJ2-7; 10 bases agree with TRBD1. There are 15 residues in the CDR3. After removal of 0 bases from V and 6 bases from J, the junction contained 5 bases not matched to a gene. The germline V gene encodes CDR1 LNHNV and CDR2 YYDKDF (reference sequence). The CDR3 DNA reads TGTGCCACCAGCAGAGACCCTGGGGACAGGGGCGAGCAGTACTTC. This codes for CATSRDPGDRGEQYF.

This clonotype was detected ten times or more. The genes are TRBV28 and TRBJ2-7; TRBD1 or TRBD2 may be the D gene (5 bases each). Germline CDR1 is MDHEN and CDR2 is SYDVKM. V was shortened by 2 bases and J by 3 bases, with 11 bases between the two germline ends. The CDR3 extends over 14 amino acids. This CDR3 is CASSLGQRGYEQYF. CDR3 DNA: TGTGCCAGCAGTTTAGGGCAGAGGGGCTACGAGCAGTACTTC.

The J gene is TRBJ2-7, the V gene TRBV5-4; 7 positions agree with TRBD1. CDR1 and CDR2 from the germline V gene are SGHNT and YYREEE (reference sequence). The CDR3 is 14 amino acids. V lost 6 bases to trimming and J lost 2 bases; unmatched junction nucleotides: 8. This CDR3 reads CASKGQPEPYEQYF. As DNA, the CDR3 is TGTGCCAGCAAGGGACAGCCCGAGCCCTACGAGCAGTACTTC. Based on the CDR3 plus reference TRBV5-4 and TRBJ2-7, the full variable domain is ETGVTQSPTHLIKTRGQQVTLRCSSQSGHNTVSWYQQALGQGPQFIFQYYREEENGRGNFPPRFSGLQFPNYSSELNVNALELDDSALYLCASKGQPEPYEQYFGPGTRLTVT.

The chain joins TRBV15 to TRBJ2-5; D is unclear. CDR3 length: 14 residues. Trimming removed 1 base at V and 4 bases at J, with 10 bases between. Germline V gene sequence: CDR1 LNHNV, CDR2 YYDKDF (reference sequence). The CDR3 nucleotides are TGTGCCACCAGCAGAGCGTATAGAGGAGAGACCCAGTACTTC. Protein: CATSRAYRGETQYF.